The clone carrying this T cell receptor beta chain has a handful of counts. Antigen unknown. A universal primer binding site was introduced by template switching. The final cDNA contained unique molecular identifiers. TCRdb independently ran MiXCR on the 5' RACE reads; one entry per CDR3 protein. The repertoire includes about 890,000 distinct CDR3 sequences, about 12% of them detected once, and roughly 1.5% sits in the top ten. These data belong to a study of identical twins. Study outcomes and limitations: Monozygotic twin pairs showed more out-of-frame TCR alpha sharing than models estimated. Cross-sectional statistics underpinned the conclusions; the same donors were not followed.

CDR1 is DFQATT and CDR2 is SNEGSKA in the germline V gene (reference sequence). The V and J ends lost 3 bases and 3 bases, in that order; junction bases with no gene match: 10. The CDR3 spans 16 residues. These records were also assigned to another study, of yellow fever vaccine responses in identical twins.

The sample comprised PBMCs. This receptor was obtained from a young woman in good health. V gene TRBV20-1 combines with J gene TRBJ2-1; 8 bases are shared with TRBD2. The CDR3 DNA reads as TGCAGTGCTAGCCCAGCGGGAGCCAGGGTCTACAATGAGCAGTTCTTC. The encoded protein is CSASPAGARVYNEQFF.